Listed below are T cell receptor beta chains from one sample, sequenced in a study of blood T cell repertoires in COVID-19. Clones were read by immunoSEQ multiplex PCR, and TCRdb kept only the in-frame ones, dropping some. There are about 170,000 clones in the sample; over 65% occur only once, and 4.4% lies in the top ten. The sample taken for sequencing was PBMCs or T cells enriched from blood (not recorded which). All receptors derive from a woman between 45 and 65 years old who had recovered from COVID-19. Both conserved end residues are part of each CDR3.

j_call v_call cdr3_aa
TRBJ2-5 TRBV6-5 CASTWGTGQETQYF
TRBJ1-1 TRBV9 CASSDGTRTLNTEAFF
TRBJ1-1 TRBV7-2 CASSQPGGVAFF
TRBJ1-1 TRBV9 CASSARQGNTEAFF
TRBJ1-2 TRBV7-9 CASTQAAVGAIFGYTF
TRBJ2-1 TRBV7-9 CASSTTSTGSNEQFF
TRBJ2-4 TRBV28 CASSKGEAYLAKNIQYF
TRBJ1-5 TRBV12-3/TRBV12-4 CASGAGLGQPQHF
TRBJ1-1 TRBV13 CASSLRQGSAEAFF
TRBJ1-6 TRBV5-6 CASSWGTVYNSPLHF
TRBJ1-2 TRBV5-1 CASSLQGMGNYGYTF
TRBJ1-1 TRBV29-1 CSVERPWTGGTEAFF
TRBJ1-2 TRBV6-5 CASTETGLGGYTF
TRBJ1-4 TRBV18 CASSPFSRTNEKLFF
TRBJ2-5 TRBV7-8 CASSVTGDALETQYF
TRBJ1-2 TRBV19 CGTTGTGYGYTF
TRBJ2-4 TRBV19 CASSHRDYRGGNIQYF
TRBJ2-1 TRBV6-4 CASSGAAGDYNEQFF
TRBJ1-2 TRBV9 CASSVGRDSQGNGYTF
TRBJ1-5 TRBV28 CASSFTGGGGQPQHF
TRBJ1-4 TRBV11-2 CASSLGDRDGEKLFF
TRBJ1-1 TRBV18 CASSPRDRVPEAFF
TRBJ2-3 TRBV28 CASSPLGSGVPDTQYF
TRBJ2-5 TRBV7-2 CASSLLGRETQYF
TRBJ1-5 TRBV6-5 CASSWQGLANQPQHF
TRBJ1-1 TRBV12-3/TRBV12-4 CASSFARGAEAFF
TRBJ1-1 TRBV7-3 CASSLTGTNTEAFF
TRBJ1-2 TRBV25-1 CASSESMGGGYTF
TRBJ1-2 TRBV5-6 CASSSIRGAHGYTF
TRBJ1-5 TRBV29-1 CSAVTGGSGNQPQHF
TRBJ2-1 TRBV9 CASSSSGRALHEQFF
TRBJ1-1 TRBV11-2 CASSLGAGNTEAFF
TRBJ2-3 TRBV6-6 CASNKNPGLATDTQYF
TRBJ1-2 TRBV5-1 CASSPGNYGYTF
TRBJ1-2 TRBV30 CAWSVPVQGNYGYTF
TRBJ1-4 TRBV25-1 CASSVRSVAGEKLFF
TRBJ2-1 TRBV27 CASSFLSRGGNEQFF
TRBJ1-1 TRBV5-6 CASRKSLNTEAFF
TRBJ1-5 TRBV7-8 CASSFNSGTGNQPQHF
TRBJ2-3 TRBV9 CASSAALGELTDTQYF
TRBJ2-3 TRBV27 CASSSPGTLSTDTQYF
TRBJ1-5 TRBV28 CASSLAGDNQPQHF
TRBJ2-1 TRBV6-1 CASSELVRSGDEQFF